This TCR beta chain was identified during a study of cytomegalovirus exposure and HLA in healthy donors (TCRdb year 2017). Study-level background: In an earlier analysis of under 750 of the donors, 276 Gb of sequence data and 117 million unique TCR beta sequences from roughly 200 million T cells were reported. Donor age, sex, ethnicity and CMV serostatus were collected together with the repertoire data. Five DR-DQ haplotypes were handled as single units for association and clustering, since linkage in the cohort was strong. Besides the first cohort of 666 subjects, a separate validation cohort made up of roughly 120 different subjects was used. Of the 300 to 450 genotyped donors, 65% to 90% fell in the genetic ancestry cluster associated with self-reported Caucasian donors. To study patterns of TCR occurrence, a later analysis re-analyzed previously published TCR beta repertoires from 600 to 750 donors and added high-resolution HLA genotyping. A later genetic analysis used genome-wide SNP genotypes for about three fifths of the roughly 700 donors, treating that subset as a discovery cohort. The T cell repertoires of 666 subjects were profiled by immunosequencing and related to cytomegalovirus serostatus. Among under 450 genotyped donors of the cohort, an average of about 240,000 unique TCR beta nucleotide sequences were sequenced per donor, about a sixth of them non-productive. Every discovery cohort repertoire had been produced on one sequencing platform. To predict cytomegalovirus infection status, the study brought together high-throughput TCR immunosequencing, statistical association of individual TCRs with disease status, and machine learning. The study aimed to test whether cataloging public T cell receptors could reveal signatures of past pathogen exposure. The later analysis used no new phenotypic data to find candidate immune exposures, relying instead on TCR beta sequences and their occurrence across donors. The number of donors typed differed by locus, with roughly 629-640 for A, B, C, DRB1 and DQB1, roughly 550 for DQA1, 600 to 610 for DPA1, and some 440 for DPB1. An earlier analysis of some 500 of the donors used high-throughput TCR beta sequencing to judge whether each TCR beta V gene segment behaved as functional or pseudogenic. Roughly 300 gigabases of sequencing data and around 90 million unique TCR sequences made up an early release that covered 640 HLA-typed donors. HLA typing covered class I and class II loci at four-digit resolution. General findings and caveats noted by the study authors: Specific HLA alleles were associated with 15,000 to 20,000 TCR beta sequences at a false discovery rate of 0.05 in a later analysis. According to the authors, the approach could potentially be generalized to other disease states and immunological phenotypes. The earlier analysis of about 600 of the donors excluded some 15 rarely observed V segments, including chromosome 9 orphons, because counts were too low. Assigning TCR associations to individual alleles was difficult when HLA alleles, especially DR and DQ, strongly co-occurred. A cluster of highly shared sequence variants was judged likely to represent a technical artifact of the sequencing pipeline. The 87-base-pair reads could not distinguish some IMGT-functional V segments, including TRBV6-2 and TRBV6-3, so those segments were excluded. Only TCR beta chains were sequenced in this cohort, and the absence of alpha or paired-chain data limited detectable features. A total of 164 TCR beta chains were listed by the study as associated with cytomegalovirus. The only immune exposure information available for the cohort was CMV serostatus. Most TCR sequences were observed very rarely across donors, whereas some public TCRs were present in many individuals. A further reported finding was that TCR beta sequences accurately predicted the HLA-A and HLA-B alleles for most subjects in the first cohort. Roughly uniform sequencing depth across donors was assumed in presence/absence analyses, although this assumption may not hold. In an earlier analysis of 587 of the donors, most TCR beta V segments appeared in productive rearrangements about 87% or about 30% of the time, broadly matching IMGT annotations. A later analysis reported that several top co-occurrence clusters appeared linked to parvovirus B19, influenza, CMV and Epstein-Barr virus. In a later analysis, most CMV-associated TCR beta chains were found to appear HLA-restricted, with HLA associations seemingly driven largely by CMV exposure. Compared with the roughly 720-donor mean, donors in an Asian-associated ancestry cluster had fewer N-insertions in productive TCRs, according to a later genetic analysis. In vitro tests confirmed that three of the cytomegalovirus-associated TCR beta chains recognize cytomegalovirus antigens. Because HLA typing was unavailable for some donors at each locus, only the typed subset was used in association tests. A later genetic analysis associated a missense DCLRE1C variant with V-gene and J-gene trimming of TCR beta chains, and an independent cohort replicated the association. In a later analysis, the rate of TCR association differed among HLA loci, with DRB1 alleles having the most associated TCRs and HLA-C alleles having the fewest. In both the original and validation cohorts, the classifier was reported to diagnose cytomegalovirus status with high specificity and sensitivity. Compared with equally common non-associated chains, HLA-associated TCR beta chains in a later analysis were more clonally expanded and had lower generation probabilities. Linkage disequilibrium might explain the correlated functional status among segregating V segments, but an unknown experimental factor could not be excluded.

The cohort comprised 666 healthy bone marrow donors. All cohort members were sampled while nominally healthy, although unrecorded immune exposures were likely present. The donor tested CMV seropositive, placing the donor among the 289 seropositive members of the cohort. A peripheral blood sample was provided by each donor, and peripheral blood mononuclear cells were used for TCR beta sequencing. Genomic DNA extraction from the blood cell samples was performed with the Qiagen DNeasy Blood Extraction Kit. Taken from cysteine to phenylalanine, the CDR3 has 12 residues. Only CDR3 DNA is held: 36 bases, read in frame from base 1. As encoded in the germline V gene, CDR1 is SQVTM while CDR2 is ANQGSEA. Deletion took 5 bases off V and 3 bases off J, with a span of 10 bases between the germline ends. Library preparation employed the immunoSEQ multiplex PCR assay. For the multiplex PCR, a mixture combining 60 forward primers for TCR Vbeta segments and 13 reverse primers for TCR Jbeta segments was used. Amplification of the CDR3 region of rearranged TCR beta genes was performed with a multiplex PCR assay on genomic DNA. The Illumina HiSeq System was used to sequence the amplified TCR beta libraries as 87-base-pair reads. The study's processing was this. Across the 600 to 700 repertoires, a later analysis counted roughly 77 million unique TCR beta chains, 9.5 million to 13 million of which were shared by at least two donors. Raw reads were error-corrected and collapsed into unique sequences with a nearest-neighbor algorithm that merged closely related sequences to remove PCR and sequencing errors. Alignment of CDR3 sequences to IMGT reference sequences was used to assign V, D and J gene segments. For a sequence to be retained, a match of at least six nucleotides was required to both a V gene segment and a J gene segment. Rearrangements were called productive when the CDR3 lacked stop codons and stayed in frame with V and J; all others were non-productive. CDR3 was defined according to IMGT convention as the region running from the second conserved V-encoded cysteine to the conserved J-encoded phenylalanine. The earlier analysis of 500 to 650 of the donors excluded any sequence lacking an unambiguous match to a single V gene segment. An earlier analysis of around 600 of the donors classified V segments as functional when productive rearrangements were above 56.7% and as segregating when the standard deviation between donors was above 5%. To diagnose cytomegalovirus status from the catalog of TCR beta chain sequences, a statistical classification framework was built. In a later analysis, V and J genes were assigned by comparing TCR nucleotide sequences against IMGT/GENE-DB human TR gene sequences. Using the TCRdist pipeline, a later analysis assigned CDR3 sequences along with most-parsimonious VDJ recombination scenarios. In a later analysis, each TCR beta chain was defined by its CDR3 amino acid sequence together with its V-gene family, and reads without a unique V-gene family were excluded. In a later analysis, around 650 highly shared, low-generation-probability nucleotide sequences were removed to address suspected cross-contamination and a sequencing artifact. A later analysis calculated a clonal expansion index for each public chain from normalized within-repertoire ranks of inferred template counts. A later analysis computed generation probabilities with a VDJ recombination model fitted to out-of-frame rearrangements, and checked the results against IGoR. Hypergeometric tests were used in a later analysis to score TCR-TCR, TCR-HLA and TCR-CMV co-occurrence, with a repertoire-size bias correction applied to the TCR pairs. False discovery rates were estimated in a later analysis by permuting HLA or CMV assignments 20 times. In a later analysis, co-occurring TCRs were grouped using DBSCAN, and TCRdist sequence similarity was added for clustering within HLA-allele-positive subsets. Repertoires with fewer than 30,000 or more than 120,000 public chains, plus five repertoires with anomalous nucleotide sharing, were excluded from co-occurrence clustering. Imported from immuneACCESS, the table was reduced by TCRdb to in-frame sequences with V and J called. These copies leave out some clones; in studies compared against another copy, an unresolved V gene accounts for under half, and the cause of the remainder is not known. V and J calls and clone size are those listed in that table; D and trimming were worked out from the DNA. The sample yields approximately 140,000 clones; about 64% were counted once. The ten biggest clones cover 5.5% to 9% of the sample.

Worth noting for this clone: The antigen this receptor binds is unknown. No clone much larger than this one lies a single base away; base qualities are absent.

This clonotype was obtained from a woman aged 55 to 70 in good health and CMV-seropositive. The specimen sequenced was PBMCs. The chain employs TRBV29-1 and TRBJ1-1; the D gene lacks a confident call. The DNA reads TGCAGCGTTAGACACTGGGACACTGAAGCTTTCTTT. This encodes CSVRHWDTEAFF.